This T cell receptor (beta chain) was sequenced in a study of beta chain features in type 1 diabetes. Whole-study findings and limits: VDJ junctions in type 1 diabetes patients carried more deletions and fewer insertions. Shortening that was moderate but significant affected the TCRB CDR3s of Type 1 diabetes patients in all four CD4+ subsets.

Reverse transcription of all isolated RNA meant that expressed TCRB transcripts were sequenced. Read counts averaged roughly 3.7 million for samples of naive, central memory and regulatory T cells. Sequenced by immunoSEQ multiplex PCR; TCRdb stores in-frame clones only, minus some. This table holds 140,000 to 150,000 clones, 10% found once. This clone was detected a few times. Its antigen is unknown. The germline gives CDR1 ENHRY, CDR2 SYGVKD. Unmatched junction bases numbered 13, after V lost 0 bases and J lost 6 bases. CDR3 size: 17 residues. Sequencing was carried out using naive CD4+ T cells from blood. The TCR was taken from a man aged 18 to 30 in good health. This sequence joins TRBV10-3 and TRBJ1-2; TRBD1 matches at 7 bases. The CDR3 reads CAISESTTQGREHGYTF. CDR3 DNA sequence: TGTGCCATCAGTGAGTCGACTACACAGGGGCGAGAACATGGCTACACCTTC.